This TCR beta chain came from a study of CD8 T cells in Susac syndrome. Trimming removed 2 bases from V and 5 bases from J, with 7 bases in between. This CDR3 is 13 amino acids long. Germline-derived CDR1 and CDR2 are MGHRA and YSYEKL. An input of about 0.5 to 1 ug of RNA was subjected to reverse transcription using random hexamers. TCRdb recomputed calls from the immunoSEQ multiplex PCR reads with MiXCR, one row per CDR3 protein. The table has about 290,000 distinct CDR3 sequences, around 89% seen once. The specimen sequenced was CD8+ T cells from PBMCs. The chain couples TRBV4-1 to TRBJ2-1; D perhaps matches TRBD2 (5 bases). The clonotype comes from a human donor with multiple sclerosis. For the CDR3, the DNA is TGCGCCAGCAGCCAAAGAGGGAACAATGAGCAGTTCTTC. Its translation: CASSQRGNNEQFF.